This entry lists 20 T cell receptor beta chains sequenced from one sample in a study of T cell responses to AZD1222 COVID-19 vaccine. TCRdb's copy holds only in-frame clones and misses some; the assay was immunoSEQ multiplex PCR. The sample consists of roughly 200,000 clones, about 93% of them appearing once. Material: peripheral blood, obtained 28 days after the second dose of the MenACWY control vaccine. These receptors came from an adult who received the MenACWY meningococcal vaccine as a control.

The chain carries TRBV4-3 and TRBJ2-3; D is undetermined. CDR3 size: 15 residues. Germline V gene sequence: CDR1 LGHNA, CDR2 YSLEER. V shed 0 bases and J shed 6 bases, with 13 bases lying between them. In DNA form, the CDR3 reads TGCGCCAGCAGCCAAGACCACCTAGTAGGGGATACGCAGTATTTT. This codes for CASSQDHLVGDTQYF.

The rearrangement uses TRBV7-2 and TRBJ1-6, with a possible D match to TRBD1 (6 bases). Germline CDR1 reads SGHTA; CDR2 reads FQGNSA. Between the trimmed V and J ends, which lost 3 bases and 9 bases, there was a span of 9 bases. The CDR3 loop spans 13 amino acids. For the CDR3, the DNA is TGTGCCAGCAGCTTGGCAGGGGTTTCACCCCTCCACTTT. Its protein product is CASSLAGVSPLHF.

This chain connects TRBV19 to TRBJ2-2, with 8 bases matching TRBD1. The CDR3 is made up of 14 amino acids. In germline, CDR1 is LNHDA, CDR2 SQIVND (reference sequence). The trim removed 3 bases at V and 7 bases at J, leaving 4 bases unmatched. CDR3 loop: CASSIDRGLGELFF. CDR3 sequence (DNA): TGTGCCAGTAGTATCGACAGGGGCCTCGGGGAGCTGTTTTTT.

This chain uses TRBV6-1 with TRBJ2-7; D possibly corresponds to TRBD1 (5 bases). The V gene's germline CDR1 is MNHNS and CDR2 SASEGT. The CDR3 covers 15 residues. Trimming left V 1 base short and J 2 bases short, with 12 bases between. The CDR3 nucleotides read TGTGCCAGCAGTGAAGGGGGCAGTTTAGCCTACGAGCAGTACTTC. Amino acids: CASSEGGSLAYEQYF.

The chain couples TRBV27 to TRBJ2-4, with D perhaps matching TRBD1 (6 bases). The length of the CDR3 is 13 residues. Germline V lookup: CDR1 MNHEY, CDR2 SMNVEV (reference sequence). Trimming took 3 bases from V and 5 from J, leaving 8 bases between them. CDR3 in DNA: TGTGCCAGCAGTTTTAGACAGGAAAACATTCAGTACTTC. Its translation: CASSFRQENIQYF.

The genes are TRBV3-1 (or the pseudogene TRBV3-2) and TRBJ2-1, with 10 positions matching TRBD1. J was trimmed by 6 bases and V by 4 bases; bases with no gene match: 6. The CDR3 extends over 15 amino acids. Germline CDR1 LGHDT, CDR2 YNNKEL (reference sequence). The CDR3 region is CASSPGTGEFNEQFF. The CDR3 DNA is TGTGCCAGCAGCCCCGGGACAGGGGAGTTCAATGAGCAGTTCTTC.

This chain links TRBV6-1 with TRBJ1-1; TRBD1 might be the D (5 bases). The CDR3 sequence is 15 residues long. Trimming removed 2 bases from V and 0 bases from J, with 10 bases in between. CDR1 is MNHNS, CDR2 SASEGT, per germline. CDR3 nucleotide sequence: TGTGCCAGCAGTGAATCGGGGCAGGTGAACACTGAAGCTTTCTTT. Protein sequence: CASSESGQVNTEAFF.

The J gene is TRBJ2-7, the V gene TRBV3-1 (or the pseudogene TRBV3-2); no clear D gene. Trimming left V 3 bases short and J 1 base short, with 7 bases between. Germline V gene sequence: CDR1 LGHDT, CDR2 YNNKEL (reference sequence). The CDR3 is made up of 13 amino acids. For the CDR3, the DNA is TGTGCCAGCAGCCACATGTCTTCCTACGAGCAGTACTTC. Protein: CASSHMSSYEQYF.

The chain couples TRBV6-5 to TRBJ1-3; D is unclear. The germline V gene encodes CDR1 MNHEY and CDR2 SVGAGI. The V gene lost 0 bases and the J gene lost 2 bases, with 11 bases spanning the gap. The CDR3 loop spans 16 amino acids. CDR3 in DNA: TGTGCCAGCAGTTACTCGAGGGCAGCGCCTGGAAACACCATATATTTT. This sequence encodes CASSYSRAAPGNTIYF.

This rearrangement joins TRBV28 to TRBJ1-5; 8 bases are shared with TRBD1. Germline values: CDR1 MDHEN, CDR2 SYDVKM. The CDR3 covers 14 residues. V dropped 10 bases and J dropped 5; count of bases not matched to a gene: 10. The CDR3 bases are TGTGCCACTATTTCAGGACAGGGATATCAGCCCCAGCATTTT. It encodes CATISGQGYQPQHF.

The chain couples TRBV11-2 to TRBJ1-1; 9 bases are shared with TRBD1. CDR1 and CDR2 from the germline V gene are SGHAT and FQNNGV. The CDR3 length is 18 residues. With 5 bases clipped from V and 1 base from J, the junction kept 14 bases outside the gene matches. CDR3 in amino acids: CASSTRTGARSTNTEAFF. CDR3 nucleotides: TGTGCCAGCAGCACCAGGACAGGGGCCAGGTCAACGAACACTGAAGCTTTCTTT. The entire variable domain, with the rest obtained from reference TRBV11-2 and TRBJ1-1, is as follows: EAGVAQSPRYKIIEKRQSVAFWCNPISGHATLYWYQQILGQGPKLLIQFQNNGVVDDSQLPKDRFSAERLKGVDSTLKIQPAKLEDSAVYLCASSTRTGARSTNTEAFFGQGTRLTVV.

This clone was found once. The chain links TRBV27 to TRBJ1-2, with D perhaps TRBD1 (6 bases). CDR1 and CDR2 (germline): MNHEY, SMNVEV (reference sequence). This CDR3 comprises 14 residues. V lost 2 bases, J lost 6 bases, and 13 bases lay in between. CDR3 sequence reads: CASSLIGGLDGYTF. CDR3 nucleotides: TGTGCCAGCAGTTTAATCGGGGGCCTTGATGGCTACACCTTC.

The chain is built from TRBV21-1 and TRBJ2-7. TRBV21-1 is described as a pseudogene. The CDR3 extends over 13 amino acids. CDR3 in DNA: TGTGCCAGCTACACTTACCTCTCCTACGAGCAGTACTTC. Amino acid sequence: CASYTYLSYEQYF.

The rearrangement joins TRBV7-2 to TRBJ1-6; 8 nucleotides line up with TRBD1. Losses at the gene ends were 6 bases for V and 7 bases for J; bases not matched to a gene: 5. The CDR3 has 14 residues. In germline, CDR1 is SGHTA, CDR2 FQGNSA. CDR3 amino acids: CASRPTGDNSPLHF. CDR3 in DNA: TGTGCCAGCAGGCCGACAGGGGACAATTCACCCCTCCACTTT.

This clone was found once. The V call is TRBV5-1, the J call TRBJ2-1; 9 bases align to TRBD2. CDR1 and CDR2 (germline): SGHRS, YFSETQ. The CDR3 sequence is 14 residues long. The junction had 1 base not matched to a gene; V was cut back by 4 bases and J by 2 bases. CDR3 coding DNA: TGCGCCAGCAGCGCTAGCGGGGCCTACAATGAGCAGTTCTTC. Translating gives CASSASGAYNEQFF.

The chain recombines TRBV3-1 (or the pseudogene TRBV3-2) with TRBJ2-3; 12 bases line up with TRBD2. The CDR3 consists of 21 residues. Germline-derived CDR1 and CDR2 are LGHDT and YNNKEL (reference sequence). The V and J ends lost 0 bases and 6 bases, in that order; junction bases with no gene match: 19. The CDR3 region has the DNA TGTGCCAGCAGCCAAGAAGGGGGTGGGGCCCTACTAGCGGGGGGTCCTGATACGCAGTATTTT. This translates into CASSQEGGGALLAGGPDTQYF.

The V gene is TRBV29-1, the J gene TRBJ2-7, with 9 bases aligning to TRBD2. Per germline, CDR1 SQVTM and CDR2 ANQGSEA. This CDR3 region has 14 residues. V gave up 7 bases and J gave up 1 base; unmatched junction bases: 8. The CDR3 is CSAGTSRSSYEQYF. The CDR3 DNA reads TGCAGCGCCGGGACTAGCCGTTCATCCTACGAGCAGTACTTC.

J is TRBJ1-4 and V is TRBV12-3 or TRBV12-4, with TRBD1 matching over 7 bases. This CDR3 is 12 amino acids long. The V segment lost 3 bases and the J segment 13 bases; nucleotides outside the gene matches: 5. The CDR3 DNA reads TGTGCCAGCAGTTTGCCAGGGGGGGGACTGTTTTTT. This translates into CASSLPGGGLFF.

This chain joins TRBV19 and TRBJ1-5; D is unclear. CDR1 is LNHDA, CDR2 SQIVND, per germline (reference sequence). This CDR3 region has 14 residues. V was shortened by 3 bases and J by 2 bases, with 8 bases between the two germline ends. This chain's CDR3 is CASSIVMGNQPQHF. The CDR3 nucleotides read TGTGCCAGTAGTATTGTAATGGGCAATCAGCCCCAGCATTTT.

This rearrangement joins TRBV5-1 to TRBJ1-4; D not resolved. Trimming took 5 bases from V and 8 from J, leaving 7 bases between them. From germline, CDR1 is SGHRS and CDR2 YFSETQ. The CDR3 consists of 11 residues. The CDR3 here is CASRAREKLFF. CDR3 DNA: TGCGCCAGCAGGGCGAGAGAAAAACTGTTTTTT.